A selection of T cell receptor beta chains follows, all from one sample in a study of cytotoxic CD8 clonotypes in ibrutinib-treated CLL. Profiled with immunoSEQ multiplex PCR; TCRdb holds only in-frame clones, not every one. The sample lists about 120,000 clones; 70% to 90% were seen once. The material was PBMCs, obtained after 24 months of ibrutinib treatment. These receptor sequences come from a human donor with chronic lymphocytic leukemia. CDR3s include the opening cysteine and the closing phenylalanine or tryptophan. The D gene is left open where the match is weak. Only part of the rows carry a size: once, few, many, or a class if the clone is expanded.

cdr3_nt: TGTGCCAGCAGCATAACAGGATACGAGCAGTACTTC
cdr3_aa: CASSITGYEQYF
clone_size: NA
j_call: TRBJ2-7
v_call: TRBV5-8
d_call: NA

cdr3_nt: TGTGCCACCAGCTGGGGACTAGCCCACACAGATACGCAGTATTTT
cdr3_aa: CATSWGLAHTDTQYF
clone_size: NA
j_call: TRBJ2-3
v_call: TRBV15
d_call: TRBD2

cdr3_nt: TGTGCCAGCAGCTCGACAGGACCCTACAATGAGCAGTTCTTC
cdr3_aa: CASSSTGPYNEQFF
clone_size: NA
j_call: TRBJ2-1
v_call: TRBV27
d_call: NA

cdr3_nt: TGTGCCAGCAGTATCCTCGATCGGGACGAGCAGTACTTC
cdr3_aa: CASSILDRDEQYF
clone_size: NA
j_call: TRBJ2-7
v_call: TRBV6-5
d_call: NA

cdr3_nt: TGTGCCAGTACGAGGGCGGGAGCCTACAATGAGCAGTTCTTC
cdr3_aa: CASTRAGAYNEQFF
clone_size: NA
j_call: TRBJ2-1
v_call: TRBV19
d_call: TRBD2

cdr3_nt: TGTGCCTGGGGACGGGGACAGGGGGCTTATGGCTACACCTTC
cdr3_aa: CAWGRGQGAYGYTF
clone_size: NA
j_call: TRBJ1-2
v_call: TRBV30
d_call: TRBD1

cdr3_nt: TGTGCCACAAGGGGCATGGACAATCAGCCCCAGCATTTT
cdr3_aa: CATRGMDNQPQHF
clone_size: NA
j_call: TRBJ1-5
v_call: TRBV6-1
d_call: NA

cdr3_nt: TGTGCCAGCAGTTACCGGACAGGGCCTAACTCCTACGAGCAGTACTTC
cdr3_aa: CASSYRTGPNSYEQYF
clone_size: NA
j_call: TRBJ2-7
v_call: TRBV6-6
d_call: TRBD1

cdr3_nt: TGTGCCAGCAGCTTGGGTGCCGGGAACAACAATTCACCCCTCCACTTT
cdr3_aa: CASSLGAGNNNSPLHF
clone_size: NA
j_call: TRBJ1-6
v_call: TRBV5-8
d_call: NA

cdr3_nt: TGTGCCAGCAGTTCAGGGGGCGCGGGGGGAAACACCATATATTTT
cdr3_aa: CASSSGGAGGNTIYF
clone_size: NA
j_call: TRBJ1-3
v_call: TRBV28
d_call: TRBD1

cdr3_nt: TGTGCCAGCAGTTTCGGGGGGACCGGCAGGGCCAACGTCCTGACTTTC
cdr3_aa: CASSFGGTGRANVLTF
clone_size: NA
j_call: TRBJ2-6
v_call: TRBV28
d_call: TRBD2

cdr3_nt: TGTGCCAGCAGCTTAGATAACCGCCCCTACGAGCAGTACTTC
cdr3_aa: CASSLDNRPYEQYF
clone_size: NA
j_call: TRBJ2-7
v_call: TRBV7-2
d_call: NA

cdr3_nt: TGTGCCTGGGGAGGCGACAGTTATAGTCTTGGCTACACCTTC
cdr3_aa: CAWGGDSYSLGYTF
clone_size: NA
j_call: TRBJ1-2
v_call: TRBV30
d_call: NA

cdr3_nt: TGTGCCAGCAGCGCACAAGGGAATCAGCCCCAGCATTTT
cdr3_aa: CASSAQGNQPQHF
clone_size: NA
j_call: TRBJ1-5
v_call: TRBV9
d_call: NA

cdr3_nt: TGTGCCAGCAGCTCCGGGACAGGACCCTACAATGAGCAGTTCTTC
cdr3_aa: CASSSGTGPYNEQFF
clone_size: NA
j_call: TRBJ2-1
v_call: TRBV7-7
d_call: TRBD1

cdr3_nt: TGTGCCAGCAGCTCGGACAGCCGAACTAACTATGGCTACACCTTC
cdr3_aa: CASSSDSRTNYGYTF
clone_size: NA
j_call: TRBJ1-2
v_call: TRBV13
d_call: NA

cdr3_nt: TGTGCCAGCAGATTCCCCGGGACAGGGGGAAGCTACACCTTC
cdr3_aa: CASRFPGTGGSYTF
clone_size: few
j_call: TRBJ1-2
v_call: TRBV28
d_call: TRBD1

cdr3_nt: TGTGCCAGCAGCTTAAGACGTGAATCCTACAATGAGCAGTTCTTC
cdr3_aa: CASSLRRESYNEQFF
clone_size: NA
j_call: TRBJ2-1
v_call: TRBV7-9
d_call: NA

cdr3_nt: TGTGCCAGCAGCGTCAACTATGGCTACACCTTC
cdr3_aa: CASSVNYGYTF
clone_size: few
j_call: TRBJ1-2
v_call: TRBV9
d_call: NA

cdr3_nt: TGTGCCAGTAGTATATCGGACGGAACTGAAGCTTTCTTT
cdr3_aa: CASSISDGTEAFF
clone_size: NA
j_call: TRBJ1-1
v_call: TRBV19
d_call: NA

cdr3_nt: TGTGCCAGCAGCTCACTAGCGGGGGACACCGGGGAGCTGTTTTTT
cdr3_aa: CASSSLAGDTGELFF
clone_size: NA
j_call: TRBJ2-2
v_call: TRBV7-3
d_call: TRBD2

cdr3_nt: TGTGCCAGCAGCTTATACAGGGGGACAAACACTGAAGCTTTCTTT
cdr3_aa: CASSLYRGTNTEAFF
clone_size: NA
j_call: TRBJ1-1
v_call: TRBV7-2
d_call: TRBD1

cdr3_nt: TGCGCCAGCAGCCCCTCGTGGGGGCCCGGGGACAATGAGCAGTTCTTC
cdr3_aa: CASSPSWGPGDNEQFF
clone_size: NA
j_call: TRBJ2-1
v_call: TRBV4-3
d_call: NA

cdr3_nt: TGTGCCAGCAGTTACGGCCGGGTCTCTGAAGCTTTCTTT
cdr3_aa: CASSYGRVSEAFF
clone_size: NA
j_call: TRBJ1-1
v_call: TRBV6-5
d_call: NA

cdr3_nt: TGTGCCAGCGAAGCCGGGGGTTGGTCACCCCTCCACTTT
cdr3_aa: CASEAGGWSPLHF
clone_size: NA
j_call: TRBJ1-6
v_call: TRBV11-2
d_call: NA

cdr3_nt: TGTGCCAGCAGTAGACAGGGCCCGGGCAACACCGGGGAGCTGTTTTTT
cdr3_aa: CASSRQGPGNTGELFF
clone_size: NA
j_call: TRBJ2-2
v_call: TRBV27
d_call: TRBD1

cdr3_nt: TGTGCCAGCAGCCTCGGGACTAGCGGACGCACAGATACGCAGTATTTT
cdr3_aa: CASSLGTSGRTDTQYF
clone_size: NA
j_call: TRBJ2-3
v_call: TRBV4-2
d_call: TRBD2

cdr3_nt: TGTGCCTGGAGTGTACCTACAGGGGTAAAAAACATTCAGTACTTC
cdr3_aa: CAWSVPTGVKNIQYF
clone_size: NA
j_call: TRBJ2-4
v_call: TRBV30
d_call: TRBD1

cdr3_nt: TGTGCCAGCAGCCCAGACAGGGGGCGGCAAGAGACCCAGTACTTC
cdr3_aa: CASSPDRGRQETQYF
clone_size: NA
j_call: TRBJ2-5
v_call: TRBV9
d_call: TRBD1

cdr3_nt: TGTGCCAGTACCCGGGACACAAGCTCCTACGAGCAGTACTTC
cdr3_aa: CASTRDTSSYEQYF
clone_size: once
j_call: TRBJ2-7
v_call: TRBV28
d_call: NA

cdr3_nt: TGTGCCAGCACCGGGACAGGGGGAAATGAGCAGTTCTTC
cdr3_aa: CASTGTGGNEQFF
clone_size: NA
j_call: TRBJ2-1
v_call: TRBV18
d_call: TRBD1

cdr3_nt: TGTGCCAGCAGCTTAATCACGGGAGCGAGCACAGATACGCAGTATTTT
cdr3_aa: CASSLITGASTDTQYF
clone_size: NA
j_call: TRBJ2-3
v_call: TRBV7-2
d_call: NA

cdr3_nt: TGTGCCAGCAGCTCCTCCGGGACTGGTGAGACCCAGTACTTC
cdr3_aa: CASSSSGTGETQYF
clone_size: NA
j_call: TRBJ2-5
v_call: TRBV7-6
d_call: NA

cdr3_nt: TGTGCCAGCAGCGTAGGGGCGGGGGATGGCTACACCTTC
cdr3_aa: CASSVGAGDGYTF
clone_size: NA
j_call: TRBJ1-2
v_call: TRBV9
d_call: NA

cdr3_nt: TGTGCCAGCTCACCAGTCGAGACCCAGTACTTC
cdr3_aa: CASSPVETQYF
clone_size: NA
j_call: TRBJ2-5
v_call: TRBV18
d_call: NA

cdr3_nt: TGTGCCAGCAGTTTAAGGGACAGGGTGAACTATGGCTACACCTTC
cdr3_aa: CASSLRDRVNYGYTF
clone_size: NA
j_call: TRBJ1-2
v_call: TRBV28
d_call: TRBD1

cdr3_nt: TGTGCCATCAGTGAGTCGTGGGGGACAAGCACAGATACGCAGTATTTT
cdr3_aa: CAISESWGTSTDTQYF
clone_size: NA
j_call: TRBJ2-3
v_call: TRBV10-3
d_call: NA

cdr3_nt: TGTGCCAGCACCATGCGAGGACAGATCCACGAGCAGTACTTC
cdr3_aa: CASTMRGQIHEQYF
clone_size: once
j_call: TRBJ2-7
v_call: TRBV28
d_call: NA

cdr3_nt: TGTGCCAGCAGCTATCGGGCCGGGGAGCTGTTTTTT
cdr3_aa: CASSYRAGELFF
clone_size: NA
j_call: TRBJ2-2
v_call: TRBV7-2
d_call: NA

cdr3_nt: TGTGCCTGGGGGGAGGGACAGCGAAACACTGAAGCTTTCTTT
cdr3_aa: CAWGEGQRNTEAFF
clone_size: NA
j_call: TRBJ1-1
v_call: TRBV30
d_call: TRBD1

cdr3_nt: TGTGCCAGCAGTCCTGGGCCATTCTATGGCTACACCTTC
cdr3_aa: CASSPGPFYGYTF
clone_size: NA
j_call: TRBJ1-2
v_call: TRBV27
d_call: NA

cdr3_nt: TGTGCCAGCAGTCGGACAGGGTGGGGCGGGGAGCTGTTTTTT
cdr3_aa: CASSRTGWGGELFF
clone_size: NA
j_call: TRBJ2-2
v_call: TRBV28
d_call: TRBD1

cdr3_nt: TGTGCTAGTGGTTTGGTCTACCTAGCGGGGGTCTTTCTGAGGGTCTACGAGCAGTACTTC
cdr3_aa: CASGLVYLAGVFLRVYEQYF
clone_size: few
j_call: TRBJ2-7
v_call: TRBV12-5
d_call: TRBD2

cdr3_nt: TGTGCCAGCAGTGGCCAGAGGACAGGGGTGGGGACCCAGTACTTC
cdr3_aa: CASSGQRTGVGTQYF
clone_size: once
j_call: TRBJ2-5
v_call: TRBV2
d_call: TRBD1

cdr3_nt: TGTGCTGCGGGACTAGCGGGGGGGCCCGGGGAGCTGTTTTTT
cdr3_aa: CAAGLAGGPGELFF
clone_size: NA
j_call: TRBJ2-2
v_call: TRBV19
d_call: TRBD2